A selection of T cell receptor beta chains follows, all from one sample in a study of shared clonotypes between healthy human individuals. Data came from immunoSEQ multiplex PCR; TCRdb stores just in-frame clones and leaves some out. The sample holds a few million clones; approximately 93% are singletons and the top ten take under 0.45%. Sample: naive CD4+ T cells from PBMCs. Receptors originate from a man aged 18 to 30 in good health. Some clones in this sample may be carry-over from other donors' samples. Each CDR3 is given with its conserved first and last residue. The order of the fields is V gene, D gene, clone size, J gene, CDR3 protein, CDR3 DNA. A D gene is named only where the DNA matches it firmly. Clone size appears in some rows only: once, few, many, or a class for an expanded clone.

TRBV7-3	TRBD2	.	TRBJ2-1	CASSRTGGLGNEQFF	TGTGCCAGCTCTAGGACGGGGGGTTTGGGCAATGAGCAGTTCTTC
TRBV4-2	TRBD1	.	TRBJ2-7	CASSQRDRAYEQYF	TGTGCCAGCAGCCAACGGGACAGGGCCTACGAGCAGTACTTC
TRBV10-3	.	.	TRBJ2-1	CAMGGASNNEQFF	TGTGCCATGGGCGGAGCAAGTAACAATGAGCAGTTCTTC
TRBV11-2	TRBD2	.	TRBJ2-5	CASSSPRTSGQETQYF	TGTGCCAGCAGCTCACCCCGGACTAGCGGTCAAGAGACCCAGTACTTC
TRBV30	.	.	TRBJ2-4	CAWSAPSNIQYF	TGTGCCTGGAGTGCCCCAAGTAACATTCAGTACTTC
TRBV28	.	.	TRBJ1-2	CASLEQTARSHLGYTF	TGTGCCAGCCTGGAACAGACGGCTCGGAGTCATCTTGGCTACACCTTC
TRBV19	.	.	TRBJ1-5	CASSMMGLSEGQPQHF	TGTGCCAGTAGTATGATGGGACTTTCGGAGGGTCAGCCCCAGCATTTT
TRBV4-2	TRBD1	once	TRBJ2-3	CASSQDWQGADTQYF	TGTGCCAGCAGCCAAGATTGGCAGGGGGCGGATACGCAGTATTTT
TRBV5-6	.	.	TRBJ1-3	CASSLRRQASGNTIYF	TGTGCCAGCAGCCTGCGCCGACAGGCTTCTGGAAACACCATATATTTT
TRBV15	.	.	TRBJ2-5	CATSREEWAQETQYF	TGTGCCACCAGCAGAGAAGAGTGGGCCCAAGAGACCCAGTACTTC
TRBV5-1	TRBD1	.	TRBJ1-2	CASSLVSGAGGAYTF	TGCGCCAGCAGCTTGGTTAGCGGGGCAGGGGGCGCATACACCTTC
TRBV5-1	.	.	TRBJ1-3	CASSPGVGNTIYF	TGCGCCAGCAGTCCTGGGGTAGGAAACACCATATATTTT
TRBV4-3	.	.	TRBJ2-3	CASSQDRQTDTQYF	TGCGCCAGCAGCCAAGATCGACAGACAGATACGCAGTATTTT
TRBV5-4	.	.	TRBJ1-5	CASSSPPKRGNQPQHF	TGTGCCAGCAGTTCACCCCCCAAGCGGGGGAATCAGCCCCAGCATTTT
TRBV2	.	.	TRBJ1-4	CASSVFRLETTNEKLFF	TGTGCCAGCAGTGTTTTCCGTCTGGAGACAACTAATGAAAAACTGTTTTTT
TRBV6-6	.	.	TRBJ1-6	CASSTQNRAGLSPLHF	TGTGCCAGCAGTACGCAAAACAGGGCGGGCTTGTCACCCCTCCACTTT
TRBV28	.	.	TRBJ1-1	CASRRRTSTEAFF	TGTGCCAGCAGAAGGAGGACCAGCACTGAAGCTTTCTTT
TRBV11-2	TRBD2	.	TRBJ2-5	CASSLDGRRGGETQYF	TGTGCCAGCAGCTTAGACGGCAGGCGGGGAGGGGAGACCCAGTACTTC
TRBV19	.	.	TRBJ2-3	CASGGWTDTQYF	TGTGCCAGCGGCGGGTGGACAGATACGCAGTATTTT
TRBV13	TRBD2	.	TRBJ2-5	CASSLGLTVGLAGEETQYF	TGTGCCAGCAGCTTAGGCCTTACTGTGGGACTAGCGGGAGAAGAGACCCAGTACTTC
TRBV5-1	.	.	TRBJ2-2	CASSSPKNTGELFF	TGCGCCAGCAGCTCGCCTAAGAACACCGGGGAGCTGTTTTTT
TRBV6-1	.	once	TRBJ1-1	CASSEFYREAFF	TGTGCCAGCAGTGAATTTTACAGGGAAGCTTTCTTT
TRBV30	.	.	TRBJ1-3	CAWSTDSGNTIYF	TGTGCCTGGAGCACGGACTCTGGAAACACCATATATTTT
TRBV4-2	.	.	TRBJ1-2	CASSQEPPSSASNYGYTF	TGTGCCAGCAGCCAAGAGCCCCCTTCGTCAGCCTCTAACTATGGCTACACCTTC
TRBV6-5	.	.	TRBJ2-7	CASRSVSGVEYF	TGTGCCAGCAGGAGTGTATCGGGCGTGGAGTACTTC